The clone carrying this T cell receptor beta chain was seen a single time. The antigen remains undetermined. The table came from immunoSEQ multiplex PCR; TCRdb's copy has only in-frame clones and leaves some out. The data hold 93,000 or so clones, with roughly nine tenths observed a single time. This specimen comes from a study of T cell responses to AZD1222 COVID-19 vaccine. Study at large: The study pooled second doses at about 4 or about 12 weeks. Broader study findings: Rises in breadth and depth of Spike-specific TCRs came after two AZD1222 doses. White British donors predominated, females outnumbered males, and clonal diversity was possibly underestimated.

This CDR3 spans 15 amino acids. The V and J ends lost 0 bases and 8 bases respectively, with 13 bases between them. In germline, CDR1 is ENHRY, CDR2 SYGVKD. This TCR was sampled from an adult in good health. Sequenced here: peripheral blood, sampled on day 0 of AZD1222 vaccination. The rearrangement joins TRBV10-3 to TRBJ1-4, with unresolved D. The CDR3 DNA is TGTGCCATCAGTGAGTCGGGTGGGCCCGGGGAAAAACTGTTTTTT. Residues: CAISESGGPGEKLFF.